The 14 T cell receptor beta chains below come from one sample, sequenced in a study of identical twins. TCRdb recomputed calls from the 5' RACE reads with MiXCR, one row per CDR3 protein. Among about 690,000 distinct CDR3 sequences listed, roughly 6% were seen once. Sequenced input: naive T cells sorted from blood. The source is a man younger than 30 in good health.

At least ten counts were recorded for this clonotype. V is TRBV12-3 or TRBV12-4 and J is TRBJ2-1; perhaps D is TRBD1 or TRBD2 (6 bases each). Trimming cost V 6 bases and J 7 bases, with 16 bases left between them. The CDR3 totals 14 residues. The CDR3 DNA is TGTGCCAGCAGCCGGGGGCGCACTAAAAATGAGCAGTTCTTC. Its translation: CASSRGRTKNEQFF.

In this sample, this clonotype turned up many times. The CDR3 loop is CSARSLREGRREQYF. The DNA of the CDR3 is TGCAGTGCTAGATCATTGAGGGAGGGCCGGAGGGAGCAGTACTTC. The J gene is TRBJ2-7, the V gene TRBV20-1, with 7 bases fitting TRBD2. The V segment lost 2 bases and the J segment 7 bases; nucleotides outside the gene matches: 14. In germline, CDR1 is DFQATT, CDR2 SNEGSKA (reference sequence). This CDR3 comprises 15 residues.

This clonotype has a handful of counts. This sequence joins TRBV3-1 and TRBJ2-1; 10 bases agree with TRBD2. V gave up 0 bases and J gave up 1 base; unmatched junction bases: 15. This CDR3 has 21 residues. Germline assignment: CDR1 LGHDT and CDR2 YNNKEL (reference sequence). The CDR3 loop is CASSQEAFSSGRAYSYNEQFF. The CDR3 nucleotides are TGTGCCAGCAGCCAAGAGGCCTTTTCAAGCGGGAGGGCTTATTCCTACAATGAGCAGTTCTTC.

In its sample, this clonotype was seen many times. V usage is TRBV2 and J usage is TRBJ1-5; TRBD1 matches at 10 bases. The CDR3 consists of 14 residues. Losses at the gene ends were 5 bases for V and 7 bases for J; bases not matched to a gene: 5. The germline CDR1 and CDR2 sequences are SNHLY and FYNNEI. The CDR3 here is CASSSTGGMQPQHF. The CDR3 bases are TGTGCCAGCAGTTCGACAGGGGGCATGCAGCCCCAGCATTTT.

The chain recombines TRBV24-1 with TRBJ2-5, with D possibly TRBD2 on 6 matching bases. Trimming shortened V by 4 bases and J by 2 bases, and 16 bases separated the two germline ends. The V gene's germline CDR1 is KGHDR and CDR2 SFDVKD. This CDR3 comprises 16 residues. CDR3 in DNA: TGTGCCACCAGTGAGGGGGGAGAACCAGCGCAAGAGACCCAGTACTTC. This codes for CATSEGGEPAQETQYF.

This clonotype came up many times. The chain recombines TRBV29-1 with TRBJ2-1; no reliable D call. The CDR3 runs 11 residues. CDR1 is SQVTM, CDR2 ANQGSEA, per germline. The V end was cut by 6 bases, the J end by 7 bases, with 10 bases between. The CDR3 loop reads CSVAKGNEQFF. The CDR3 DNA is TGCAGCGTCGCCAAAGGGAATGAGCAGTTCTTC.

This clonotype showed up many times. CDR3 residues: CASSSNRDRPNTGELFF. In DNA, the CDR3 is TGTGCCAGCAGCTCCAACCGGGACAGACCGAACACCGGGGAGCTGTTTTTT. V gene TRBV5-6 combines with J gene TRBJ2-2; TRBD1 agrees at 7 bases. After removal of 3 bases from V and 0 bases from J, the junction contained 8 bases not matched to a gene. The CDR3 runs 17 residues. Germline V gene data show CDR1 as SGHDT and CDR2 as YYEEEE.

This clonotype has just one count. The chain is built from TRBV7-9 and TRBJ2-3; D gene ambiguous. The CDR3 totals 13 residues. The V end was cut by 5 bases, the J end by 4 bases, with 10 bases between. Germline V CDR1 and CDR2: SEHNR, FQNEAQ (reference sequence). CDR3 nucleotides: TGTGCCAGCAGCCCGAAGCTGCCAGATACGCAGTATTTT. The encoded protein is CASSPKLPDTQYF.

With respect to this clonotype: Compared with germline, one end of the junction differs, possibly owing to a read error. The gene calls are TRBV7-2 and TRBJ2-3; possible D gene TRBD1, 6 bases. There are 14 residues in the CDR3. Germline CDR1 and CDR2: SGHTA and FQGNSA. The CDR3 here is CASSRQASTYTQYF. In DNA form, the CDR3 reads TGTGCCAGCAGCCGACAGGCTAGCACATATACGCAGTATTTT.

The V call is TRBV7-2, the J call TRBJ2-7; 9 bases match TRBD2. The V segment lost 1 base and the J segment 5 bases; nucleotides outside the gene matches: 6. The CDR3 spans 15 residues. Germline assignment: CDR1 SGHTA and CDR2 FQGNSA. CDR3 protein: CASSLEASGTHEQYV. The CDR3 nucleotides are TGTGCCAGCAGCTTAGAGGCTAGCGGGACCCACGAGCAGTACGTC.

This clonotype was seen more than once but under ten times. The rearrangement uses TRBV18 and TRBJ2-7; a possible D gene is TRBD1 (6 bases). Trimming took 8 bases from V and 0 from J, leaving 14 bases between them. CDR3 length: 14 amino acids. The germline gives CDR1 KGHSH, CDR2 LQKENI. This CDR3 is CASESDRNSYEQYF. In DNA, the CDR3 is TGTGCCAGCGAATCGGACAGAAACTCCTACGAGCAGTACTTC.

This clonotype was observed many times. This chain links TRBV12-3 or TRBV12-4 with TRBJ2-2; tentatively, D is TRBD1 (6 bases). V gave up 7 bases and J gave up 4 bases, with 16 bases separating them. The CDR3 consists of 15 residues. The CDR3 spells CASTNGGGITGELFF. The CDR3 DNA is TGTGCCAGCACCAATGGGGGCGGTATCACCGGGGAGCTGTTTTTT.

This clonotype has at least ten counts. At one of its ends the junction is not consistent with the germline gene, which may arise from a read error. This chain joins TRBV12-3 or TRBV12-4 and TRBJ1-3, with D hard to call. The CDR3 is 12 residues long. The chain's CDR3 is CASNVRGNTIYF. CDR3 coding DNA: TGTGCAAGCAACGTGCGTGGAAACACCATATATTTT.

There are a few counts of this clonotype. This chain connects TRBV20-1 to TRBJ1-2; D is ambiguous. Germline-derived CDR1 and CDR2 are DFQATT and SNEGSKA (reference sequence). The CDR3 has 11 amino acids. V lost 3 bases and J 6 bases, leaving 8 bases between the germline ends. As DNA, the CDR3 is TGCAGTGCTAGGTCCGGGGATGGCTACACCTTC. This gives the protein CSARSGDGYTF.